The 14 T cell receptor beta chains listed next were all sequenced from one sample in a study of blood T cell repertoires in COVID-19. This table comes from immunoSEQ multiplex PCR, and its TCRdb copy is limited to in-frame clones, with some not included. In the table there are 99,000 or so clones, about 88% of which are singletons. What was sequenced was peripheral blood. These receptors all come from a human donor in a cohort sampled during active COVID-19.

The table lists this clone with a count of one. This chain links TRBV21-1 with TRBJ2-3; TRBD2 is the table's D call, not checked against the DNA. TRBV21-1 is flagged as a pseudogene. CDR3 length: 19 amino acids. The DNA for the CDR3 is TGTGCCAGCAGCGCAACCACCGGACTAGCGGTAAACATCTCAGATACGCAGTATTTT. Residues: CASSATTGLAVNISDTQYF.

V usage is TRBV6-1 and J usage is TRBJ2-7; 7 positions match TRBD2. Germline lookup yields CDR1 MNHNS and CDR2 SASEGT. The CDR3 covers 16 residues. V dropped 0 bases and J dropped 2; count of bases not matched to a gene: 7. The CDR3 DNA sequence: TGTGCCAGCAGTGAAGCGCCCAGCGGGGCACCCTACGAGCAGTACTTC. This translates into CASSEAPSGAPYEQYF.

V gene TRBV28 combines with J gene TRBJ2-3, with D possibly being TRBD1 (7 bases). The CDR3 runs 16 residues. The V gene lost 3 bases and the J gene lost 0 bases, with 13 bases spanning the gap. Per germline, CDR1 MDHEN and CDR2 SYDVKM. The CDR3 region is CASSFIRGVSTDTQYF. CDR3 DNA sequence: TGTGCCAGCAGTTTTATCAGGGGGGTTAGCACAGATACGCAGTATTTT.

This chain joins TRBV9 and TRBJ1-2, with D tentatively TRBD1 (5 bases). The CDR3 is 12 amino acids. Trimming cost V 2 bases and J 8 bases, with 10 bases left between them. Germline-derived CDR1 and CDR2 are SGDLS and YYNGEE. Written as DNA, the CDR3 is TGTGCCAGCAGCGTTCAGGGTATCGGCTACACCTTC. This gives the protein CASSVQGIGYTF.

The J gene is TRBJ2-1, the V gene TRBV28; 7 bases are shared with TRBD2. Germline V gives CDR1 MDHEN, CDR2 SYDVKM. V dropped 3 bases and J dropped 9; count of bases not matched to a gene: 5. The length of the CDR3 is 13 residues. The chain's CDR3 is CASSLAGVREQFF. The CDR3 coding sequence is TGTGCCAGCAGTTTGGCGGGGGTGCGTGAGCAGTTCTTC.

The chain links TRBV3-1 (or the pseudogene TRBV3-2) to TRBJ2-1; tentatively, D is TRBD1 (5 bases). V gave up 1 base and J gave up 9 bases, with 13 bases separating them. The CDR3 runs to 14 residues. In germline, CDR1 is LGHDT, CDR2 YNNKEL (reference sequence). The CDR3 is CASSQAAGRSEQFF. Written as DNA, the CDR3 is TGTGCCAGCAGCCAAGCGGCAGGGCGGTCTGAGCAGTTCTTC.

CDR3 DNA: TGTGCCAGTAGTATAGTCGGTCTACCAGATACGCAGTATTTT. Residues: CASSIVGLPDTQYF. V is TRBV19 and J is TRBJ2-3, with D hard to call. Trimming took 1 base from V and 4 from J, leaving 9 bases between them. Germline CDR1 is LNHDA and CDR2 is SQIVND (reference sequence). This CDR3 contains 14 residues.

This chain links TRBV6-1 with TRBJ2-1; tentative D call: TRBD1 (6 bases). Trimming took off 0 bases at V and 0 bases at J, with 6 bases between the two ends. The CDR3 loop spans 15 amino acids. The germline V gene has CDR1 MNHNS and CDR2 SASEGT. The CDR3 bases are TGTGCCAGCAGTGAAGCAGGGGGCTCCTACAATGAGCAGTTCTTC. It is translated as CASSEAGGSYNEQFF.

The rearrangement links TRBV18 to TRBJ2-5; D is possibly TRBD2 (7 bases). CDR3 length: 15 residues. Germline V gene lookup returns CDR1 KGHSH and CDR2 LQKENI. Trimming left V 6 bases short and J 2 bases short, with 16 bases between. CDR3: CASSRVGGAQETQYF. CDR3 coding DNA: TGTGCCAGCTCCCGCGTGGGGGGGGCACAAGAGACCCAGTACTTC.

The chain links TRBV28 to TRBJ2-7; 9 bases are a match to TRBD2. This CDR3 region has 17 residues. Trimming removed 3 bases from V and 0 bases from J; junction bases left unmatched: 9. Germline loops: CDR1 MDHEN, CDR2 SYDVKM. This CDR3 is CASSFPMRGGGSYEQYF. The CDR3 nucleotides are TGTGCCAGCAGTTTCCCTATGCGGGGGGGAGGCTCCTACGAGCAGTACTTC.

The chain uses TRBV12-5 and TRBJ2-7; D uncertain. The length of the CDR3 is 13 residues. V was shortened by 3 bases and J by 0 bases, with 6 bases between the two germline ends. Per the germline V gene, CDR1 is LGHNT and CDR2 is FRNRAP. The CDR3 here is CASGFKYSYEQYF. The CDR3 region has the DNA TGTGCTAGTGGTTTTAAATACTCCTACGAGCAGTACTTC.

The rearrangement joins TRBV4-1 to TRBJ2-2, with D perhaps TRBD2 (6 bases). The length of the CDR3 is 15 residues. V shed 2 bases and J shed 5 bases, with 12 bases lying between them. Germline CDR1 is MGHRA and CDR2 is YSYEKL. The CDR3 region has the DNA TGCGCCAGCAGCCAACCACGCCGGGGGACCGGGGAGCTGTTTTTT. Its protein product is CASSQPRRGTGELFF.

This rearrangement joins TRBV30 to TRBJ2-3; 9 bases match TRBD1. Per the germline V gene, CDR1 is GTSNPN and CDR2 is SVGIG (reference sequence). This CDR3 is 17 amino acids long. V was pared by 0 bases and J by 6 bases, with 13 bases of the junction left unmatched. Here the CDR3 DNA reads TGTGCCTGGAGTGTACTGGGACAGGGCACTTTTTCGGATACGCAGTATTTT. Amino acid sequence: CAWSVLGQGTFSDTQYF.

As to this clone: This sample includes further DNA sequences coding for the same CDR3. The chain couples TRBV5-1 to TRBJ2-5; 7 nucleotides align to TRBD1. The CDR3 is made up of 14 amino acids. Germline loops: CDR1 SGHRS, CDR2 YFSETQ. The ends lost 4 bases at V and 2 bases at J; junction bases unmatched: 5. CDR3 bases: TGCGCCAGCAGCCCGGGACAGCCTCAAGAGACCCAGTACTTC. Translated: CASSPGQPQETQYF.